The clone carrying this T cell receptor beta chain has only a few counts. The source of the sample is a study of T cells in Graves' hyperthyroidism and ophthalmopathy. Overall study context: Sampling of peripheral blood happened at initial diagnosis, prior to any treatment.

RNA transcripts gave rise to amplified TCR beta CDR3 regions. TCR CDR3 regions were first amplified by RT-PCR with HTBI primers. From the multiplex PCR reads, TCRdb called clonotypes with MiXCR, one entry per CDR3 protein. The profile shows nearly 600,000 distinct CDR3 sequences, roughly 14% of them singletons. The study enrolled patients aged 18 to 65 with newly diagnosed hyperthyroidism of under 2 months' duration. This TCR was recovered from a woman aged 25 to 39 with Graves' hyperthyroidism that later progressed to Graves' ophthalmopathy. The sequencing input was blood.

The chain's CDR3 is CASSTVGQALNQPQHF. DNA for the CDR3: TGTGCCAGTAGTACAGTGGGACAGGCGCTCAATCAGCCCCAGCATTTT. The chain is built from TRBV19 and TRBJ1-5; 8 bases align to TRBD1. CDR1 LNHDA and CDR2 SQIVND come from the germline V gene (reference sequence). The CDR3 covers 16 residues. V shed 4 bases and J 3 bases; nucleotides not matched to a gene: 8.